The text below deals with one T cell receptor beta chain. Antigen unknown. These data are taken from a study of cytomegalovirus exposure and HLA in healthy donors. Study as a whole: Sequencing of about 200 million T cells in an earlier analysis found around 100 million unique TCR beta sequences. The study's findings and limits: Researchers reported in a later analysis that common viral pathogens appeared linked to several top clusters. Cytomegalovirus-associated status was assigned to about 180 TCR beta chains.

The CDR3 is 15 residues long. With 3 bases clipped from V and 10 bases from J, the junction kept 11 bases outside the gene matches. CDR1 is LNHDA, CDR2 SQIVND, per germline (reference sequence). 13 Jbeta primers and 60 Vbeta primers were used for the PCR. Clones were read by immunoSEQ multiplex PCR, and TCRdb kept only the in-frame ones, dropping some. The profile shows around 130,000 clones, approximately 77% of them singletons. Sequencing used PBMCs. The clonotype originates from a woman in her sixties in good health and CMV-seronegative. This chain connects TRBV19 to TRBJ2-1; TRBD2 matches 8 bases. CDR3 in amino acids: CASSIWAREGQEQFF. CDR3 nucleotides: TGTGCCAGTAGTATTTGGGCCCGGGAGGGCCAAGAGCAGTTCTTC.